A selection of T cell receptor beta chains follows, all from one sample in a study of blood T cell repertoires in COVID-19. Libraries were prepared by immunoSEQ multiplex PCR; TCRdb keeps only in-frame clonotypes and omits some of them. The table records 300,000 to 400,000 clones, about 90% of them present only once. Specimen: PBMCs or T cells enriched from blood (not recorded which). These receptor sequences come from a woman in her 30s who had recovered from COVID-19. Both conserved end residues are part of each CDR3. Each record gives: clone size, V gene, J gene, D gene, CDR3 protein, CDR3 DNA. The D gene is left open where the match is weak. Where a row states a size, it is once, few, many or the class of an expanded clone; other rows omit it.

clone_size: NA; v_call: TRBV6-2/TRBV6-3; j_call: TRBJ1-2; d_call: NA; cdr3_aa: CASSYISYGYTF; cdr3_nt: TGTGCCAGCAGTTATATCTCCTATGGCTACACCTTC
clone_size: NA; v_call: TRBV10-1; j_call: TRBJ2-7; d_call: NA; cdr3_aa: CASSEPTGSEQYF; cdr3_nt: TGCGCCAGCAGTGAGCCAACGGGGTCCGAGCAGTACTTC
clone_size: NA; v_call: TRBV4-1; j_call: TRBJ2-5; d_call: TRBD2; cdr3_aa: CASSQGGSQETQYF; cdr3_nt: TGCGCCAGCAGCCAGGGCGGGAGTCAAGAGACCCAGTACTTC
clone_size: once; v_call: TRBV7-9; j_call: TRBJ2-5; d_call: NA; cdr3_aa: CASSSPPQGETQYF; cdr3_nt: TGTGCCAGCAGCTCACCGCCCCAGGGGGAGACCCAGTACTTC
clone_size: NA; v_call: TRBV24-1; j_call: TRBJ2-5; d_call: TRBD2; cdr3_aa: CATSDKTSGGLRGTQYF; cdr3_nt: TGTGCCACCAGTGACAAAACTAGCGGGGGACTCCGGGGGACCCAGTACTTC
clone_size: NA; v_call: TRBV12-3/TRBV12-4; j_call: TRBJ2-7; d_call: NA; cdr3_aa: CASSSVPYEQYF; cdr3_nt: TGTGCCAGCAGTTCGGTCCCCTACGAGCAGTACTTC
clone_size: NA; v_call: TRBV29-1; j_call: TRBJ1-3; d_call: TRBD1; cdr3_aa: CSALGQGRNTIYF; cdr3_nt: TGCAGCGCCCTCGGACAGGGAAGAAACACCATATATTTT
clone_size: NA; v_call: TRBV2; j_call: TRBJ1-2; d_call: NA; cdr3_aa: CASIGTNYGYTF; cdr3_nt: TGTGCCAGCATCGGTACTAACTATGGCTACACCTTC
clone_size: NA; v_call: TRBV15; j_call: TRBJ1-6; d_call: NA; cdr3_aa: CATSEGGINSPLHF; cdr3_nt: TGTGCCACCAGCGAGGGGGGGATTAATTCACCCCTCCACTTT
clone_size: NA; v_call: TRBV4-3; j_call: TRBJ1-1; d_call: NA; cdr3_aa: CASSQGGVTEAFF; cdr3_nt: TGCGCCAGCAGCCAAGGGGGCGTCACTGAAGCTTTCTTT
clone_size: NA; v_call: TRBV2; j_call: TRBJ1-1; d_call: NA; cdr3_aa: CASGVDSNTEAFF; cdr3_nt: TGTGCCAGCGGGGTGGACAGCAACACTGAAGCTTTCTTT
clone_size: NA; v_call: TRBV14; j_call: TRBJ1-2; d_call: NA; cdr3_aa: CASSHLLRLEGYTF; cdr3_nt: TGTGCCAGCAGCCACTTACTGAGGCTCGAGGGCTACACCTTC